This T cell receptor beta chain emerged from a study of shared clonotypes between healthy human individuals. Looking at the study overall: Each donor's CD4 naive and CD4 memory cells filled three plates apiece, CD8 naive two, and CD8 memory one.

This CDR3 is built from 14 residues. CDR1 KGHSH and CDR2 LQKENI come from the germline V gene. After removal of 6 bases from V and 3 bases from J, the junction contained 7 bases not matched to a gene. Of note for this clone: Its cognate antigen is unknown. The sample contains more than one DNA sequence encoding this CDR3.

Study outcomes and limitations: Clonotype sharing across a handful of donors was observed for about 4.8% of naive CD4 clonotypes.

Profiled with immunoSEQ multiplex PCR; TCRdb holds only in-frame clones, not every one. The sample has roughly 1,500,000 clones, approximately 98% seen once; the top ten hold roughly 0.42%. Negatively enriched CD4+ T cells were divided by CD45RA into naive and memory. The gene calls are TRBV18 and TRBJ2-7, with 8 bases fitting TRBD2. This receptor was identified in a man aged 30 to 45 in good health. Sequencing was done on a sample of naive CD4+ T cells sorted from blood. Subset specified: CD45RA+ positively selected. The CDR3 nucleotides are TGTGCCAGCTCCCCGGGGGGGAGAGGCTACGAGCAGTACTTC. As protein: CASSPGGRGYEQYF. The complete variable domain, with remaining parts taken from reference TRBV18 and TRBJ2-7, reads NAGVMQNPRHLVRRRGQEARLRCSPMKGHSHVYWYRQLPEEGLKFMVYLQKENIIDESGMPKERFSAEFPKEGPSILRIQQVVRGDSAAYFCASSPGGRGYEQYFGPGTRLTVT.